The subject of this entry is one T cell receptor (beta chain). This clone was observed once. Its antigen has not been determined. One end of the junction fails to match germline, which may point to a read error. Reading the germline V gene gives CDR1 MNHNS and CDR2 SASEGT. There are 17 amino acids in the CDR3, from cysteine to phenylalanine inclusive. CDR3 DNA only is kept here, 51 bases in frame from base 1. TCR beta CDR3 regions were sequenced at survey depth on the immunoSEQ platform. The QIAamp DNA micro kit was used to extract genomic DNA from every cultured and uncultured CD8+ T cell population. In the source study's methods: Samples with under 5,000 productive reads were excluded, and this exclusion removed about 6% of the roughly 75 HIV peptide-stimulated cultures. A MANAFEST web app trimmed sequences to CDR3 and removed nonproductive sequences, CDR3s under 5 amino acids, and those not starting C or ending F/W. Antigen-specific clonotypes had to expand in at least 2 of 3 replicates versus no-peptide control at FDR 0.01, only within one epitope family. A frequency at least fivefold higher than in wells stimulated with peptides from other epitope families was additionally required for specific clonotypes. Entries here come from immuneACCESS through TCRdb and include only in-frame sequences with V and J called. Some clones fail to appear in such tables; in the studies checked, an unresolved V gene covers under half of the shortfall, and the cause of the remainder is unknown. V and J calls and clone size are given by that table; D and trimming were obtained from the DNA. Counted in this sample were approximately 5,000 clones; approximately 68% of them appeared once. The ten largest clonotypes hold around 43% of the sample.

This record belongs to a study of CD8 T cell repertoires and HIV-1 epitope variants (dated by TCRdb to 2020 to 2021). Regarding the research as a whole: In separate culture wells, T cells were stimulated with each of twenty-five peptides that represented autologous and known Gag and Nef epitope variants. A CMV, EBV and flu peptide pool, the Ebola AY9 epitope as negative control, and a no-peptide well were included as control conditions. The epitopes tested covered three Gag epitope families plus Nef HW9 and YT9. T cells were enriched using the EasySep Human T Cell Enrichment Kit and were co-cultured with equal numbers of autologous T cell-negative cells serving as antigen-presenting cells. The cultures were grown for around 10 days in IMDM with gentamicin, and half of the media was changed on days 3 and 7 with IL-2, IL-7 and IL-15 added. A 1M T cell aliquot was kept as an uncultured baseline condition, separate from the roughly 90 T cell cultures. Running each culture condition in triplicate, except for one peptide done in duplicate, gave a total of approximately 90 T cell cultures. Paper-wide results and their limitations: The assay identified only TCR beta chains and indicated proliferation to antigen, not T cell function or cytokine profile. Nine antigen-specific TCR beta clonotypes were identified, of which about six appeared to be cross-reactive for autologous or known escape epitope variants. Several clonotypes recognized the Nef KF9 family and one the HW9 family, with no responses to the TAALDMSHF plasma variant.

The EasySep Human CD8+ T Cell Enrichment Kit was used on day 10 to isolate CD8+ T cells from every culture. The origin of this receptor is a male donor with HIV. This chain joins TRBV6-1 to TRBJ2-6; the D assignment is uncertain and may be TRBD1 or TRBD2, with 5 bases supporting each. The specimen sequenced was cultured CD8+ T cells derived from PBMCs. The nucleotides read TGTGCCATCAGTGAGTCTCTGGGGGTATCTGGGGCCAACGTCCTGACTTTC. The encoded protein is CAISESLGVSGANVLTF.